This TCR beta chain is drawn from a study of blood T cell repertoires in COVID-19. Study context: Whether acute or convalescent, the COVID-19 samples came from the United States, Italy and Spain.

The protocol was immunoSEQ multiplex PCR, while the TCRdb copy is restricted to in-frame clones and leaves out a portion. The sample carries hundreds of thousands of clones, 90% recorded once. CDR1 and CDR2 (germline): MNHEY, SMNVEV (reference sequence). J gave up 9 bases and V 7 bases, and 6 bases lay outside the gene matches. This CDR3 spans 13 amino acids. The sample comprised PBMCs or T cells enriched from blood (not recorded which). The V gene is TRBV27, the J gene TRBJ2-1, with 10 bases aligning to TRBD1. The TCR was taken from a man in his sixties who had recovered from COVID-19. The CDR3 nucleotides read TGTGCCAGCAAGGAGACAGGGGGCAGTGAGCAGTTCTTC. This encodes CASKETGGSEQFF.